This TCR beta chain was found in a study of T cells expressing NK-cell markers. Study details: Sequencing of TCR beta repertoires drew on sorted CD3+CD56+NKG2C+, CD3+CD56+NKG2C- and CD3+CD56-NKG2C+ T cells.

Study conclusions and caveats: Dominant NKG2C+ clonotypes made up about 1.0-7.5% of CD8+ T cells in 5 or 6 donors. Several donors' CD3+CD56-NKG2C+ cells were dominated by the same clonotypes.

As concerns this clonotype: The target antigen is unknown.

Synthesis of TCR beta cDNA relied on 5'RACE template switching carrying UMIs. TCRdb re-called the 5' RACE reads, yielding one record per CDR3 amino acid sequence without DNA. This sample's clone table lists over 200,000 distinct CDR3 sequences. The germline V gene has CDR1 SQVTM and CDR2 ANQGSEA. CDR3 size: 12 residues. V gene TRBV29-1 combines with J gene TRBJ1-2; the D call of TRBD1 rests on TCRdb alone, since no DNA is present to check it. This TCR was recovered from a man between 18 and 35 years old in good health. The sequencing sample was made of blood T cells: a sorted CD56 or NKG2C T cell subset, CD4+ or CD8+ T cells, or bulk PBMC T cells (not recorded which). The CDR3 region is CSVERGGTGYTF.